The entry below gives a single T cell receptor beta chain sequence along with its context. This entry belongs to a study of OX40 agonist ivuxolimab in advanced cancers. About the study: One hepatocellular carcinoma and a couple of cutaneous melanoma patients partially responded.

This table comes from immunoSEQ multiplex PCR, and its TCRdb copy is limited to in-frame clones, with some not included. The sample holds approximately 76,000 clones; 94% are singletons and the top ten take about 10%. The sequence derives from an adult with an advanced solid tumor such as melanoma, head and neck, liver or kidney cancer. Sequenced here: CD4+ or CD8+ T cells sorted from blood, sampled in a trial of the OX40 agonist ivuxolimab.

The CDR3, as DNA: TGTGCCAGCAGCGGAGGGACTAGCGGATACGAGCAGTACTTC. It specifies CASSGGTSGYEQYF. The rearrangement joins TRBV9 to TRBJ2-7; 11 nucleotides align to TRBD2. There are 14 residues in the CDR3. Germline-derived CDR1 and CDR2 are SGDLS and YYNGEE. V dropped 3 bases and J dropped 4; count of bases not matched to a gene: 3.